Each of the 30 T cell receptor beta chains below was sequenced from the same sample in a study of blood T cell repertoires in COVID-19. Produced via immunoSEQ multiplex PCR; TCRdb's table is partial and in-frame only. The data hold tens of thousands of clones, with about 92% observed a single time. Sequencing was carried out using peripheral blood. Source of these receptors: a human donor in a cohort sampled during active COVID-19.

The J gene is TRBJ1-1, the V gene TRBV7-2; 10 nucleotides align to TRBD1. The CDR3 runs 15 residues. The germline gives CDR1 SGHTA, CDR2 FQGNSA. Trimming took 5 bases from V and 6 from J; bases not matched to a gene: 9. CDR3: CASSRGTGAIAEAFF. DNA of the CDR3: TGTGCCAGCAGCAGAGGGACAGGGGCGATAGCTGAAGCTTTCTTT.

The V gene is TRBV2, the J gene TRBJ2-7; the match to TRBD1 covers 12 bases. Germline V gene data show CDR1 as SNHLY and CDR2 as FYNNEI. The length of the CDR3 is 15 residues. The V segment lost 1 base and the J segment 6 bases; nucleotides outside the gene matches: 4. For the CDR3, the DNA is TGTGCCAGCAGTGAAGGGGGGACAGGGGGCTCCGAGCAGTACTTC. Residues: CASSEGGTGGSEQYF.

V is TRBV30 and J is TRBJ1-4, with 8 bases lining up with TRBD1. Trimming removed 5 bases from V and 3 bases from J; junction bases left unmatched: 5. The CDR3 runs 14 residues. The germline gives CDR1 GTSNPN, CDR2 SVGIG (reference sequence). The chain's CDR3 is CAWYRGGSNEKLFF. CDR3 nucleotide sequence: TGTGCCTGGTACAGGGGGGGGTCTAATGAAAAACTGTTTTTT. The complete variable domain, with remaining parts taken from reference TRBV30 and TRBJ1-4, reads SQTIHQWPATLVQPVGSPLSLECTVEGTSNPNLYWYRQAAGRGLQLLFYSVGIGQISSEVPQNLSASRPQDRQFILSSKKLLLSDSGFYLCAWYRGGSNEKLFFGSGTQLSVL.

V is TRBV10-3 and J is TRBJ1-4, with D maybe TRBD1 (5 bases). Germline lookup yields CDR1 ENHRY and CDR2 SYGVKD. V was trimmed by 8 bases and J by 2 bases, leaving 15 bases between them. This CDR3 is built from 15 residues. The CDR3 protein is CAISPQGGTNEKLFF. In nucleotides, the CDR3 is TGTGCCATCTCCCCCCAGGGTGGGACTAATGAAAAACTGTTTTTT.

This chain joins TRBV5-4 and TRBJ2-3; 14 positions agree with TRBD2. The CDR3 runs to 16 residues. With 3 bases clipped from V and 1 base from J, the junction kept 1 base outside the gene matches. Per germline, CDR1 SGHNT and CDR2 YYREEE (reference sequence). The CDR3 sequence: CASSSGLAGGTDTQYF. The CDR3 nucleotides read TGTGCCAGCAGCTCGGGACTAGCGGGGGGCACAGATACGCAGTATTTT. Variable domain in full (rest from reference TRBV5-4 and TRBJ2-3): ETGVTQSPTHLIKTRGQQVTLRCSSQSGHNTVSWYQQALGQGPQFIFQYYREEENGRGNFPPRFSGLQFPNYSSELNVNALELDDSALYLCASSSGLAGGTDTQYFGPGTRLTVL.

CDR3 protein: CASSLGSQGILLRTDTQYF. The CDR3 DNA sequence: TGTGCCAGCAGCTTAGGATCACAGGGGATCTTATTACGCACAGATACGCAGTATTTT. V is TRBV7-9 and J is TRBJ2-3, with 7 bases fitting TRBD1. V lost 1 base, J lost 1 base, and 14 bases stayed unmatched. In germline, CDR1 is SEHNR, CDR2 FQNEAQ (reference sequence). The CDR3 extends over 19 amino acids.

This chain uses TRBV11-2 with TRBJ1-6; TRBD1 matches at 7 bases. V trimming: 5 bases; J trimming: 3 bases; junction bases outside the gene matches: 7. The germline V gene has CDR1 SGHAT and CDR2 FQNNGV. The CDR3 runs 16 residues. CDR3 bases: TGTGCCAGCAGCCCGTCCTCAGGGGGCTATAATTCACCCCTCCACTTT. Residues: CASSPSSGGYNSPLHF. Variable domain in full (rest from reference TRBV11-2 and TRBJ1-6): EAGVAQSPRYKIIEKRQSVAFWCNPISGHATLYWYQQILGQGPKLLIQFQNNGVVDDSQLPKDRFSAERLKGVDSTLKIQPAKLEDSAVYLCASSPSSGGYNSPLHFGNGTRLTVT.

This clone was observed a single time. Here the CDR3 DNA reads TGTGCCAACAACGTCTACAATGAGCAGTTCTTC. This encodes CANNVYNEQFF. The rearrangement joins TRBV21-1 to TRBJ2-1; TRBD1, the table's D call, was not compared with the DNA. TRBV21-1 is recorded as a pseudogene. The CDR3 is 11 residues long.

V gene TRBV6-6 combines with J gene TRBJ1-3; D gene unclear. From germline, CDR1 is MNHNY and CDR2 SVGAGI (reference sequence). Trimming took off 7 bases at V and 0 bases at J, with 16 bases between the two ends. The CDR3 contains 16 residues. The CDR3 region has the DNA TGTGCCAGCACCTTTGGTCCAGAATTCTCTGGAAACACCATATATTTT. Its protein is CASTFGPEFSGNTIYF.

V usage is TRBV6-6 and J usage is TRBJ2-5; 10 positions match TRBD1. The V gene end was trimmed by 5 bases and the J gene end by 2 bases; junction bases not matched to a gene: 2. The CDR3 is 14 residues long. The germline gives CDR1 MNHNY, CDR2 SVGAGI (reference sequence). The CDR3: CASSRTGGQETQYF. In DNA form, the CDR3 reads TGTGCCAGCAGTAGGACAGGGGGACAAGAGACCCAGTACTTC.

V is TRBV7-2 and J is TRBJ1-2; D is unclear. The CDR3 sequence is 11 residues long. Per germline, CDR1 SGHTA and CDR2 FQGNSA. V dropped 5 bases and J dropped 7 bases, with 8 bases sitting between them. The CDR3 DNA sequence: TGTGCCAGCAGCACAACCCGTGGCTACACCTTC. Encoded protein: CASSTTRGYTF.

CDR3 protein: CASEWGGPDSYEQYF. The CDR3 coding sequence is TGTGCCAGCGAGTGGGGGGGTCCAGACTCCTACGAGCAGTACTTC. This chain connects TRBV7-7 to TRBJ2-7; 7 nucleotides align to TRBD2. Germline loops: CDR1 SSHAT, CDR2 FNYEAQ (reference sequence). Trimming took 8 bases from V and 0 from J; bases not matched to a gene: 10. The CDR3 has 15 amino acids.

V usage is TRBV5-1 and J usage is TRBJ1-5; 7 bases map to TRBD1. This CDR3 contains 15 residues. Germline lookup yields CDR1 SGHRS and CDR2 YFSETQ. Trimming took 0 bases from V and 4 from J; bases not matched to a gene: 4. The chain's CDR3 is CASSLEGDRNQPQHF. CDR3 nucleotides: TGCGCCAGCAGCTTGGAGGGGGACAGAAATCAGCCCCAGCATTTT.

CDR3 sequence (DNA): TGTGCCAGCAGCACGGACAGGAACACTGAAGCTTTCTTT. Its translation: CASSTDRNTEAFF. The rearrangement links TRBV7-2 to TRBJ1-1, with D tentatively TRBD1 (6 bases). CDR1 is SGHTA, CDR2 FQGNSA, per germline. V lost 5 bases and J 1 base, leaving 8 bases between the germline ends. This CDR3 region has 13 residues.

As regards this clone: The same CDR3 also results from other DNA sequences found in this sample. The V gene is TRBV5-1, the J gene TRBJ2-7, with D tentatively TRBD2 (6 bases). The CDR3 extends over 15 amino acids. Germline assignment: CDR1 SGHRS and CDR2 YFSETQ. V was pared by 2 bases and J by 2 bases, with 14 bases between. The CDR3 reads CASSFGGTRTYEQYF. As DNA, the CDR3 is TGCGCCAGCAGCTTTGGGGGGACTCGGACCTACGAGCAGTACTTC.

This sequence joins TRBV18 and TRBJ2-3, with D possibly TRBD1 on 5 matching bases. V was shortened by 6 bases and J by 6 bases, with 16 bases between the two germline ends. The germline V gene encodes CDR1 KGHSH and CDR2 LQKENI. The CDR3 extends over 14 amino acids. The DNA for the CDR3 is TGTGCCAGCTCGAGACAGACAGTAGGTGATACGCAGTATTTT. It encodes CASSRQTVGDTQYF.

The chain carries TRBV19 and TRBJ2-4; possibly TRBD1 for D (5 bases). V lost 4 bases, J lost 0 bases, and 7 bases lay in between. CDR1 is LNHDA, CDR2 SQIVND, per germline (reference sequence). There are 14 residues in the CDR3. CDR3 bases: TGTGCCAGTAGTAAAACAGGAGCCAAAAACATTCAGTACTTC. Protein sequence: CASSKTGAKNIQYF.

The chain is built from TRBV5-1 and TRBJ2-2, with no clear D. Per germline, CDR1 SGHRS and CDR2 YFSETQ. V was pared by 0 bases and J by 2 bases, with 5 bases between. This CDR3 has 14 amino acids. CDR3 protein: CASSLAVNTGELFF. CDR3 in DNA: TGCGCCAGCAGCTTGGCTGTAAACACCGGGGAGCTGTTTTTT. Based on the CDR3 plus reference TRBV5-1 and TRBJ2-2, the full variable domain is KAGVTQTPRYLIKTRGQQVTLSCSPISGHRSVSWYQQTPGQGLQFLFEYFSETQRNKGNFPGRFSGRQFSNSRSEMNVSTLELGDSALYLCASSLAVNTGELFFGEGSRLTVL.

The chain has TRBV3-1 (or the pseudogene TRBV3-2) and TRBJ1-4; TRBD1 matches at 7 bases. Germline CDR1 LGHDT, CDR2 YNNKEL (reference sequence). V shed 4 bases, J shed 8 bases, and the junction held 7 bases outside the gene matches. The CDR3 extends over 14 amino acids. CDR3 DNA sequence: TGTGCCAGCAGCCTTGAACAGGGGAGGGAAAAACTGTTTTTT. Protein: CASSLEQGREKLFF.

The rearrangement uses TRBV5-4 and TRBJ1-2, with D hard to call. Per germline, CDR1 SGHNT and CDR2 YYREEE (reference sequence). CDR3 length: 14 amino acids. Trimming left V 4 bases short and J 1 base short, with 11 bases between. As DNA, the CDR3 is TGTGCCAGCAGCCCCCTAAACAGTAACTATGGCTACACCTTC. Its protein product is CASSPLNSNYGYTF.

This clone has a single count. V and J are TRBV27 and TRBJ2-3; 7 nucleotides agree with TRBD1. The CDR3 is 15 amino acids. Trimming at V came to 0 bases and at J to 3 bases, leaving 3 bases not matched to a gene. The germline gives CDR1 MNHEY, CDR2 SMNVEV (reference sequence). The CDR3 loop reads CASSLSPDRTDTQYF. The CDR3 DNA is TGTGCCAGCAGTTTATCCCCGGACAGGACAGATACGCAGTATTTT.

The J gene is TRBJ1-3, the V gene TRBV7-9; D is unresolved. Germline V gene data show CDR1 as SEHNR and CDR2 as FQNEAQ (reference sequence). Between the trimmed V and J ends, which lost 5 bases and 7 bases, there was a span of 12 bases. CDR3 length: 13 residues. CDR3 protein: CASSSLRENTIYF. In nucleotides, the CDR3 is TGTGCCAGCAGCAGCTTACGAGAGAACACCATATATTTT.

The chain is built from TRBV5-8 and TRBJ1-2, with 8 bases identical to TRBD1. From germline, CDR1 is SGHTS and CDR2 YDEGEE. The J segment lost 8 bases and the V segment lost 3 bases, leaving 12 bases of the junction unmatched. This CDR3 has 15 amino acids. CDR3 DNA: TGTGCCAGCAGCTCAAGGGACAGGCCTACAAGGGGCTACACCTTC. Its protein product is CASSSRDRPTRGYTF.

This sequence joins TRBV2 and TRBJ2-1; 9 bases align to TRBD2. Germline CDR1 SNHLY, CDR2 FYNNEI. The CDR3 totals 15 residues. Unmatched junction bases numbered 7, after V lost 6 bases and J lost 4 bases. The CDR3 reads CASRLGLAAYNEQFF. In nucleotides, the CDR3 is TGTGCCAGCAGATTGGGACTAGCAGCTTACAATGAGCAGTTCTTC.

The chain couples TRBV18 to TRBJ2-6, with TRBD1 as a possible D gene (6 bases). Trimming shortened V by 5 bases and J by 0 bases, and 17 bases separated the two germline ends. CDR3 length equals 18 residues. Germline V CDR1 and CDR2: KGHSH, LQKENI. The CDR3 nucleotides are TGTGCCAGCTCATCCTTACCTATACAGGGCTCTGGGGCCAACGTCCTGACTTTC. This codes for CASSSLPIQGSGANVLTF. Drawing the rest from reference TRBV18 and TRBJ2-6, the complete variable domain is NAGVMQNPRHLVRRRGQEARLRCSPMKGHSHVYWYRQLPEEGLKFMVYLQKENIIDESGMPKERFSAEFPKEGPSILRIQQVVRGDSAAYFCASSSLPIQGSGANVLTFGAGSRLTVL.

V usage is TRBV4-3 and J usage is TRBJ1-5; D perhaps matches TRBD1 (6 bases). Germline V gene lookup returns CDR1 LGHNA and CDR2 YSLEER. The CDR3 is made up of 15 amino acids. V lost 2 bases, J lost 5 bases, and 13 bases lay in between. The CDR3 DNA is TGCGCCAGCAGCCAACGAACAGGGACCGATCAGCCCCAGCATTTT. It codes for CASSQRTGTDQPQHF.

This clone occurred once. The gene calls are TRBV7-9 and TRBJ2-2, with 8 bases identical to TRBD1. V lost 5 bases and J lost 4; bases outside the gene matches: 6. Germline V gives CDR1 SEHNR, CDR2 FQNEAQ (reference sequence). The CDR3 runs 15 residues. This CDR3 reads CASSHSRGLTGELFF. The CDR3, as DNA: TGTGCCAGCAGCCACAGCAGGGGGCTCACCGGGGAGCTGTTTTTT.

V is TRBV18 and J is TRBJ2-2, with 9 bases aligning to TRBD1. This CDR3 has 15 residues. CDR1 and CDR2 (germline): KGHSH, LQKENI. J gave up 5 bases and V 3 bases, and 4 bases lay outside the gene matches. The CDR3 coding sequence is TGTGCCAGCTCACCCTTGACAGGGGGAACCGGGGAGCTGTTTTTT. It is translated as CASSPLTGGTGELFF.

This rearrangement joins TRBV3-1 (or the pseudogene TRBV3-2) to TRBJ1-5; a weak D match, TRBD1 (5 bases). Germline assignment: CDR1 LGHDT and CDR2 YNNKEL (reference sequence). This CDR3 comprises 19 residues. V dropped 0 bases and J dropped 2 bases, with 20 bases sitting between them. CDR3 sequence reads: CASSQEIRGGGKGNQPQHF. The CDR3 region has the DNA TGTGCCAGCAGCCAAGAGATTAGGGGAGGCGGGAAGGGCAATCAGCCCCAGCATTTT.

V is TRBV29-1 and J is TRBJ1-4; maybe TRBD1 (6 bases). The CDR3 runs 13 residues. With 7 bases removed from V and 4 bases from J, the gap between germline ends came to 13 bases. The germline CDR1 and CDR2 sequences are SQVTM and ANQGSEA. CDR3 nucleotides: TGCAGCGCCCAGACAGGCGTTAATGAAAAACTGTTTTTT. Amino acids: CSAQTGVNEKLFF.